This T cell receptor (beta chain) was identified in a study of blood T cell repertoires in COVID-19. The junction had 5 bases not matched to a gene; V was cut back by 9 bases and J by 10 bases. Looked up from germline, CDR1 is KGHDR and CDR2 is SFDVKD. The CDR3 consists of 13 residues. Clones were read by immunoSEQ multiplex PCR, and TCRdb kept only the in-frame ones, dropping some. This sample has approximately 220,000 clones, with 85% found just once. This sequence joins TRBV24-1 and TRBJ2-1; TRBD2 matches at 13 bases. This TCR was recovered from a man aged 40-55 years who had recovered from COVID-19. The sample was PBMCs or T cells enriched from blood (not recorded which). In DNA, the CDR3 is TGTGCCACCTGGACTAGCGGGAGAAAGGAGCAGTTCTTC. It yields the protein CATWTSGRKEQFF.